What follows is one TCR beta chain and its context. Its antigen is still unknown. No per-base quality is available; no much larger clone lies one base away. The germline V gene (reference sequence) supplies CDR1 LNHDA and CDR2 SQIVND. The CDR3, from cysteine to phenylalanine, totals 14 residues. CDR3 DNA only is kept here, 42 bases in frame from base 1. V is pared back by 7 bases and J by 0 bases, with 12 bases lying between the germline termini. This sample stems from a study of blood T cell repertoires in COVID-19 (dated by TCRdb to 2018 to 2021). Study-wide context: Samples covering the acute and convalescent phases of COVID-19 were provided by collaborators in the United States, Italy and Spain. Where available, HLA class I and class II types were obtained from metadata supplied by the sample provider rather than from assay-based typing. The samples were drawn from two sources: the first 160 participants of the ongoing ImmuneRACE study, and 1,000 to 1,500 subjects contributed by 6 global collaborators. The dataset comprised deeply sampled blood TCRbeta repertoires from subjects exposed to, actively infected with, or recovered from COVID-19. Nearly every sample came with metadata listing a de-identified subject ID, COVID-19 status, age in years and sex. The prospective study material was composed of cDNA or gDNA derived from T cells, B-cell-depleted T cells, or PBMCs. The repertoires were released in a freely available public database intended as a resource for research on the immune response to SARS-CoV-2. Results and caveats for the whole study, not just this receptor: Clinical and demographic metadata were provided uncurated, with the amount varying by source and participant.

TCRbeta CDR3 regions were amplified from genomic DNA by means of the immunoSEQ Assay, a bias-controlled multiplex PCR. Turning to the authors' computational methods: Within the assay, amplification of reference gene primers was used to estimate how many nucleated cells each sample contained. Sequence reads were collapsed and filtered to measure the absolute abundance of every unique TCRbeta CDR3 rearrangement. For each sample, productive Simpson clonality was calculated by taking the square root of Simpson's diversity index across productive rearrangements. Drawn from immuneACCESS, this table holds only the in-frame rearrangements with V and J called that TCRdb kept. Clones are partly lost; checked studies trace under half to an unresolved V gene and leave the rest unexplained. The DNA was the basis for D and trimming; V, J and clone size are from that table. This sample has hundreds of thousands of clones in its table, and approximately 92% of those were observed once. The ten largest clones take up roughly 2.5% of the sample.

Participants in the prospective study were aged roughly 18 to 95 years, lived in about two dozen United States geographic areas, and enrolled through a virtual design. Cohort assignment in the prospective study relied on participant-reported clinical history from a screening survey and a study questionnaire. For ImmuneRACE Cohort 3, a participant was defined as recovered based on two consecutive negative NP/OP PCR tests, clearance by a healthcare professional, or resolution of symptoms. Each participant in the prospective study had whole blood, serum and a nasopharyngeal or oropharyngeal swab collected by mobile phlebotomists. Additional blood draws and questionnaires over a 2-month period could optionally be provided by prospective study participants. Prospective study blood samples were shipped either frozen or at room temperature before DNA extraction.

The sequence came from a woman younger than 35 who had recovered from COVID-19. Here the chain combines TRBV19 and TRBJ1-2; a tentative D match to TRBD1 spans 5 bases. The sequencing sample was made of PBMCs or T cells enriched from blood (not recorded which). The sequence in DNA is TGTGCCAGTACCAATCGCAGGGCTAACTATGGCTACACCTTC. This codes for CASTNRRANYGYTF.